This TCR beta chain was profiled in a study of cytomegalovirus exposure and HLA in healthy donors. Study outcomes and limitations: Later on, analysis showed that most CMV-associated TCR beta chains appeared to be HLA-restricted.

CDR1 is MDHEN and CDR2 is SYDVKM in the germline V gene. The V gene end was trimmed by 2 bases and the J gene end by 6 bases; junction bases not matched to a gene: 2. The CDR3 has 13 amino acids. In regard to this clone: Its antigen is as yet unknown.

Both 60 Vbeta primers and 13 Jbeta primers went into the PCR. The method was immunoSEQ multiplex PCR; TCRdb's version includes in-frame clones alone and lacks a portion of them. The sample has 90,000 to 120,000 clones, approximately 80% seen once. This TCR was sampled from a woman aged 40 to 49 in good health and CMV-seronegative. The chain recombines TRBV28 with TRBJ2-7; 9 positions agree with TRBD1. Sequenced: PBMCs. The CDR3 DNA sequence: TGTGCCAGCAGTTTAGGGACAGGGTTCGAGCAGTACTTC. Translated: CASSLGTGFEQYF.